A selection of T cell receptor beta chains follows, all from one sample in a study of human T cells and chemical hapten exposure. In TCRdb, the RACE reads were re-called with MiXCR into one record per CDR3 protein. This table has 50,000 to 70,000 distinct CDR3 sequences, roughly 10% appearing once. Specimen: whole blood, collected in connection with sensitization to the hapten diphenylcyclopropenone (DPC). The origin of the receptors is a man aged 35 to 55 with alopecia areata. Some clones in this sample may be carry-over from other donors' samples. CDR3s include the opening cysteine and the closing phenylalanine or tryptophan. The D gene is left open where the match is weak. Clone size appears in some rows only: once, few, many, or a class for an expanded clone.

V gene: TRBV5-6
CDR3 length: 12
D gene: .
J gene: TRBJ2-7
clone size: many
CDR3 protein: CASSSSFYEQYF
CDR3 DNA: TGTGCCAGCAGCTCCTCTTTCTACGAGCAGTACTTC

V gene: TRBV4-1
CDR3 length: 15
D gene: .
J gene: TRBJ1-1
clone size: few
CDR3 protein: CASSQDRWLNTEAFF
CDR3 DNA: TGCGCCAGCAGCCAAGATCGTTGGTTGAACACTGAAGCTTTCTTT

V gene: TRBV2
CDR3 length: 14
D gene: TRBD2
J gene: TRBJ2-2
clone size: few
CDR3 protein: CASKVLAVTGELFF
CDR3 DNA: TGTGCCAGCAAGGTACTAGCGGTCACCGGGGAGCTGTTTTTT

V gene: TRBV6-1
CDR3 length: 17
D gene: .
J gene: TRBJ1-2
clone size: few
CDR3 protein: CASSEDYGGSGALGYTF
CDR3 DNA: TGTGCCAGCAGTGAAGATTACGGAGGGTCAGGTGCTTTGGGCTACACCTTC

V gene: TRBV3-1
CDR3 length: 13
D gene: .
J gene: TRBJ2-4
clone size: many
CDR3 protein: CASSQGAKNIQYF
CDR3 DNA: TGTGCCAGCAGCCAAGGAGCCAAAAACATTCAGTACTTC

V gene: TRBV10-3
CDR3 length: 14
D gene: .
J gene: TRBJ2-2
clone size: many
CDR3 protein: CAISSAPPTGELFF
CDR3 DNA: TGTGCCATCTCTAGCGCCCCACCCACCGGGGAGCTGTTTTTT

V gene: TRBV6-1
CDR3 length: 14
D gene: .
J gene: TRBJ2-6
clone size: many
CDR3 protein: CASELVPGANVLTF
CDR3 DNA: TGTGCCAGTGAACTTGTTCCAGGGGCCAACGTCCTGACTTTC

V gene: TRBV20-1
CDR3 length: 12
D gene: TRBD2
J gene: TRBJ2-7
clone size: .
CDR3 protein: CSASGTSNEQYF
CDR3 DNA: TGCAGTGCTAGCGGGACTAGCAACGAGCAGTACTTC

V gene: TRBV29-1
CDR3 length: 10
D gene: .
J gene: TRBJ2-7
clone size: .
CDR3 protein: CSVRVGEQYF
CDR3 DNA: TGCAGCGTTCGTGTGGGCGAGCAGTACTTC

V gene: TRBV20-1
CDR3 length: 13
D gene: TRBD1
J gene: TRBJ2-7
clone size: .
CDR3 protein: CSARGTAMYEQYF
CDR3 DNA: TGCAGTGCCAGGGGGACAGCGATGTACGAGCAGTACTTC

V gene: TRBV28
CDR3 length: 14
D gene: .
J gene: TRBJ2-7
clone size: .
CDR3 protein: CASSSEGLPSEQYF
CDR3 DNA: TGTGCCAGCAGCTCTGAGGGCCTCCCCTCCGAGCAGTACTTC

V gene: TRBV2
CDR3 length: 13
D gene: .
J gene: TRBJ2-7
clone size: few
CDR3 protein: CASSADRFREQYF
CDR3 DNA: TGTGCCAGCAGTGCCGACAGGTTCAGGGAGCAGTACTTC

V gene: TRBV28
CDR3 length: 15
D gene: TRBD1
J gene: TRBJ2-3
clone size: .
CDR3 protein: CASSRVGQGLDTQYF
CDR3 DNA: TGTGCCAGCAGCCGTGTGGGACAGGGATTAGATACGCAGTATTTT

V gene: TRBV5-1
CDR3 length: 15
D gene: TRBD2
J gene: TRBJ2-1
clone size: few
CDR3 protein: CASSWTSGKSNEQFF
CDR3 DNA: TGCGCCAGCAGCTGGACTAGCGGGAAGAGCAATGAGCAGTTCTTC

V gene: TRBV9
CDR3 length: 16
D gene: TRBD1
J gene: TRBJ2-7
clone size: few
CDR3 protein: CASSVGSDRWSGEQYF
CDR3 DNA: TGTGCCAGCAGCGTAGGATCGGACAGGTGGTCGGGAGAGCAGTACTTC

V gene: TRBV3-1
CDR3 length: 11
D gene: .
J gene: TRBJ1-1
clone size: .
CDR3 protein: CASSSGPRAFF
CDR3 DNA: TGTGCCAGCAGCTCCGGCCCCAGGGCTTTCTTT

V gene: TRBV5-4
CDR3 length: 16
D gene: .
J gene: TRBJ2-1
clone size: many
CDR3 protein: CASSPGGLGDYNEQFF
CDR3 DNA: TGTGCCAGCAGCCCTGGGGGCCTAGGGGATTACAATGAGCAGTTCTTC

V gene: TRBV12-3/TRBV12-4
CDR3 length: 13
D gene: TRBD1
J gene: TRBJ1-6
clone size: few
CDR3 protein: CASRWDRGSPLHF
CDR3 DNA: TGTGCCAGCAGATGGGACAGGGGCTCACCCCTCCATTTT

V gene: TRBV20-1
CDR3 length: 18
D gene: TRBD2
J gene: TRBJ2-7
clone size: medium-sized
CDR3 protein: CSARDSPSGHLPGYEQYF
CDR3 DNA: TGCAGTGCTAGAGATAGTCCTAGCGGGCACCTGCCAGGTTACGAGCAGTACTTC

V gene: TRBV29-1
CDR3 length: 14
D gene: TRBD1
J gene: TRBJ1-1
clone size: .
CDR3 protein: CSIRTGGGGTEAFF
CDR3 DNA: TGCAGCATTAGGACAGGGGGCGGGGGAACTGAAGCTTTCTTT

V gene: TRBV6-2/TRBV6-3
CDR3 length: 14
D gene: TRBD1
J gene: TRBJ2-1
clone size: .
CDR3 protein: CASNTGGTWDEQFF
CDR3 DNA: TGTGCCAGCAATACAGGGGGGACCTGGGATGAGCAGTTCTTC

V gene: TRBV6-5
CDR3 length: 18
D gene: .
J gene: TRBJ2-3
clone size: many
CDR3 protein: CASARTGLVAGSTDTQYF
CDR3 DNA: TGTGCCAGCGCGAGGACAGGGCTAGTAGCGGGGTCCACAGATACGCAGTATTTT

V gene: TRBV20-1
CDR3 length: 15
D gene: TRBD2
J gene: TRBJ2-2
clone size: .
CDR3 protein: CSARDRGRATGELFF
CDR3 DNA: TGCAGTGCTAGAGATCGCGGGAGGGCTACCGGGGAGCTGTTTTTT

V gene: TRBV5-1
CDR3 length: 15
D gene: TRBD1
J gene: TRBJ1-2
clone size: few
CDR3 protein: CASSPDRDQNYGYTF
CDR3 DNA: TGCGCCAGCAGCCCAGACAGGGACCAAAACTATGGCTACACCTTC

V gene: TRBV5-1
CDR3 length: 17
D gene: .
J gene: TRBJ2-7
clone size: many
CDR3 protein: CASSLGPRDSGEYEQYF
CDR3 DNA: TGCGCCAGCAGCTTGGGTCCCCGGGACTCAGGGGAGTACGAGCAGTACTTC

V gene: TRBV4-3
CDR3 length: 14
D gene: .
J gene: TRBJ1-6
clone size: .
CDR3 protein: CASSQSAINSPLHF
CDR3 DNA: TGCGCCAGCAGCCAATCGGCCATAAATTCACCCCTCCACTTT

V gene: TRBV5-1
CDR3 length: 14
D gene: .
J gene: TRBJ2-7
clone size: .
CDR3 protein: CASSLGNRADEQYF
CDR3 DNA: TGCGCCAGCAGCTTAGGAAACAGGGCCGACGAGCAGTACTTC

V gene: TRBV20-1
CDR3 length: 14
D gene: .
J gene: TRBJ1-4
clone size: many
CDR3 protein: CSAEDRLGDEKLFF
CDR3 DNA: TGCAGTGCGGAAGACAGGCTTGGGGATGAAAAACTGTTTTTT

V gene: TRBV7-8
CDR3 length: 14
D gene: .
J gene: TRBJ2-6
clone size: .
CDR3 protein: CASSPREGANVLTF
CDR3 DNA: TGTGCCAGCAGCCCCAGGGAGGGGGCCAACGTCCTGACTTTC

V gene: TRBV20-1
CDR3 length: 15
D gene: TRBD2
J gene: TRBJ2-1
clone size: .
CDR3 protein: CSAPPAGGNHNEQFF
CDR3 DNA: TGCAGTGCTCCACCGGCGGGAGGGAACCACAATGAGCAGTTCTTC

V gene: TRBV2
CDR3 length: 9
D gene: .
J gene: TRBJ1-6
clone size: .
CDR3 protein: CASSTPLHF
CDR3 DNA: TGTGCCAGCAGTACACCCCTCCACTTT

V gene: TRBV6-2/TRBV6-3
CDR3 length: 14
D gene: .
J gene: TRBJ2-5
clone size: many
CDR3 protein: CASSFASRRETQYF
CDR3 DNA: TGTGCCAGCAGCTTCGCGAGTAGGAGAGAGACCCAGTACTTC

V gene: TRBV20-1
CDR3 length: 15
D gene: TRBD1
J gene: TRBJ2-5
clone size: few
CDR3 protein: CSARVSGTAKETQYF
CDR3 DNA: TGCAGTGCTAGAGTATCCGGGACAGCCAAAGAGACCCAGTACTTC

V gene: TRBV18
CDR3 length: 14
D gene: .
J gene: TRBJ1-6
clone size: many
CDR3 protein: CASSQTRINSPLHF
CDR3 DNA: TGTGCCAGCTCACAGACCAGGATTAATTCACCCCTCCACTTT

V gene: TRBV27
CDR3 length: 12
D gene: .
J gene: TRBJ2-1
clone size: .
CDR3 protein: CASSRSYNEQFF
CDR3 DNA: TGTGCCAGCAGTAGATCCTACAATGAGCAGTTCTTC

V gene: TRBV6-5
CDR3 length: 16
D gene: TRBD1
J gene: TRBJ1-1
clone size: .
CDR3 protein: CASSSAGQGVNTEAFF
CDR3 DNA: TGTGCCAGCAGTTCAGCGGGACAGGGAGTGAACACTGAAGCTTTCTTT

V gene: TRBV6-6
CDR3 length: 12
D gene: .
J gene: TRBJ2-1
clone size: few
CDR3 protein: CASSSSSDEQFF
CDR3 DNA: TGTGCCAGCAGTTCATCTAGCGATGAGCAGTTCTTC

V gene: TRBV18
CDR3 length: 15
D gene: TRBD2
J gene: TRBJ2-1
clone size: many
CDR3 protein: CASLKREGSYNEQFF
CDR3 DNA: TGTGCCAGCCTAAAGCGGGAGGGCTCCTACAATGAGCAGTTCTTC

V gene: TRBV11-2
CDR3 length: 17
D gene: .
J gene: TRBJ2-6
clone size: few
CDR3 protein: CASSLEVRSSGANVLTF
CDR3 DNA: TGTGCCAGCAGCTTAGAGGTCCGAAGCTCTGGGGCCAACGTCCTGACTTTC